These 11 T cell receptor beta chains came from one sample sequenced in a study of early T cells in non-severe SARS-CoV-2 infection (dated by TCRdb to the early 2020s). Preparation of the library involved 5' RACE. The instrument given in TCRdb is NextSeq 500. Clones were called with MiXCR by TCRdb after fastp trimmed the public reads at Q25, and only in-frame beta chains were retained. Each CDR3 protein appears once, grouped with its most common genes and DNA. Counted in this sample were about 22,000 distinct CDR3 sequences; 4% of them appeared once. The ten biggest clones cover more than 1.1% of the sample. The sequencing input was whole blood. These receptors were taken from an adult who was a healthcare worker with PCR-confirmed SARS-CoV-2 infection or an uninfected control (not recorded which).

This clonotype has just a few counts. In DNA, the CDR3 is TGTGCCAGCAGCTTACCCTACAGGGGCACCGGGGAGCTGTTTTTT. Its protein is CASSLPYRGTGELFF. The V call is TRBV7-6, the J call TRBJ2-2, with 7 nucleotides matching TRBD1. V lost 2 bases and J lost 4; bases outside the gene matches: 4. This CDR3 spans 15 amino acids. The germline CDR1 and CDR2 sequences are SGHVS and FNYEAQ.

This chain links TRBV7-3 with TRBJ2-3, with D uncertain. The germline gives CDR1 SGHTA, CDR2 FQGTGA. Deletions cut 5 bases from V and 0 bases from J, with 12 bases between. This CDR3 comprises 15 residues. The CDR3 is CASSPTAFSTDTQYF. In DNA, the CDR3 is TGTGCCAGCAGCCCAACGGCCTTTAGCACAGATACGCAGTATTTT.

The rearrangement links TRBV5-6 to TRBJ2-7; 9 nucleotides agree with TRBD1. Germline trimming cut 1 base from V and 10 bases from J; bases unmatched to any gene: 6. Per the germline V gene, CDR1 is SGHDT and CDR2 is YYEEEE. The CDR3 sequence is 13 residues long. The CDR3 loop is CASSLWGDRAQYF. In nucleotides, the CDR3 is TGTGCCAGCAGCTTGTGGGGGGACAGGGCCCAGTACTTC. The full variable domain, with the rest looked up from reference TRBV5-6 and TRBJ2-7, is DAGVTQSPTHLIKTRGQQVTLRCSPKSGHDTVSWYQQALGQGPQFIFQYYEEEERQRGNFPDRFSGHQFPNYSSELNVNALLLGDSALYLCASSLWGDRAQYFGPGTRLTVT.

The sample holds many counts of this clonotype. This rearrangement joins TRBV7-2 to TRBJ1-5, with 7 bases matching TRBD1. The germline gives CDR1 SGHTA, CDR2 FQGNSA. This CDR3 is 13 amino acids long. Losses at the gene ends were 6 bases for V and 5 bases for J; bases not matched to a gene: 4. The CDR3 nucleotides are TGTGCCAGCAGAGAAACAGGGGATCAGCCCCAGCATTTT. It codes for CASRETGDQPQHF.

The table lists this clonotype with many counts. The chain is built from TRBV11-2 and TRBJ2-3, with a possible D match to TRBD2 (6 bases). This CDR3 is built from 16 residues. CDR1 SGHAT and CDR2 FQNNGV come from the germline V gene. V shed 3 bases and J shed 6 bases, with 19 bases lying between them. CDR3: CASSLGDGGLLDTQYF. The CDR3 DNA is TGTGCCAGCAGCTTGGGCGACGGGGGATTATTGGATACGCAGTATTTT.

This clonotype was seen ten or more times. The rearrangement uses TRBV7-9 and TRBJ2-2, with D unclear. Looked up from germline, CDR1 is SEHNR and CDR2 is FQNEAQ (reference sequence). The CDR3 length is 11 residues. Trimming pared 0 bases from V and 7 bases from J, leaving 0 bases between. The CDR3 spells CASSLAGELFF. The CDR3 bases are TGTGCCAGCAGCTTAGCCGGGGAGCTGTTTTTT.

This clonotype occurred many times. The V call is TRBV20-1, the J call TRBJ2-5, with a possible D match to TRBD2 (5 bases). Deletions cut 6 bases from V and 0 bases from J, with 8 bases between. This CDR3 contains 12 residues. Germline-derived CDR1 and CDR2 are DFQATT and SNEGSKA (reference sequence). The chain's CDR3 is CSAGDYQETQYF. CDR3 sequence (DNA): TGCAGTGCCGGGGATTACCAAGAGACCCAGTACTTC.

Within the sample, this clonotype is medium-sized (0.01 to 0.1%). The V gene is TRBV12-3 or TRBV12-4, the J gene TRBJ1-1; unclear D gene. The CDR3 runs to 13 residues. V lost 4 bases and J lost 5, with 11 bases in between. Here the CDR3 DNA reads TGTGCCAGCAGTTCGAATCGGCGGACTGAAGCTTTCTTT. It specifies CASSSNRRTEAFF.

This clonotype was seen at least ten times. The chain employs TRBV12-3 or TRBV12-4 and TRBJ1-5; a weak D match, TRBD1 (5 bases). The germline V and J ends were trimmed by 6 bases and 7 bases, with 19 bases remaining between them. This CDR3 contains 15 residues. For the CDR3, the DNA is TGTGCCAGCAGCCCCGAGACCGGGGGATACCAGCCCCAGCATTTT. Translating gives CASSPETGGYQPQHF.

This clonotype was found many times. A read error may produce the germline difference seen at one junction end. The chain carries TRBV7-8 and TRBJ2-7, with D unresolved. This CDR3 region has 14 residues. Germline V CDR1 and CDR2: SGHVS, FQNEAQ. DNA for the CDR3: TGTGCCAGCATCTTAGGTCCAACCGCTGGCGAGCAGTACTTC. Translation gives CASILGPTAGEQYF.

As for this clonotype: A junction end diverges from the germline sequence, so it may reflect a read error. The chain joins TRBV19 to TRBJ1-5; D not resolved. CDR1 is LNHDA and CDR2 is SQIVND in the germline V gene (reference sequence). The CDR3 spans 15 residues. CDR3 bases: TGTGCCAGCAGTATCCCTCCCGCAGGCAATCAGCCCCAGCATTTT. This codes for CASSIPPAGNQPQHF.